This T cell receptor (beta chain) was recorded in a study of T-cell memory formation after mild COVID-19. Study results and caveats: A second wave of clones peaked on day 37, and their SARS-CoV-2 specificity went unconfirmed. A second wave expanding day 15 to 37 was CD4+-biased; contracting clones were balanced. Cross-reactive memory apparently joined, as some responding clones appeared in pre-infection memory.

With constant-segment primers, 5'RACE yielded cDNA libraries of TCR alpha and TCR beta that carried sample barcodes and UMIs. TCRdb processed the 5' RACE reads anew with MiXCR; each CDR3 protein has one entry. This sample has 120,000 to 150,000 distinct CDR3 sequences, with around 21% found just once. In regard to this clonotype: The antigen is not known.

Germline V CDR1 and CDR2: MNHEY, SVGAGI. This CDR3 comprises 16 residues. J lost 7 bases, V lost 7 bases, and 12 bases had no gene match. The specimen was PBMCs or a T cell subset sorted from them (not recorded which). This chain links TRBV6-5 with TRBJ2-1, with 11 nucleotides matching TRBD2. The clonotype comes from an adult woman who had mild COVID-19 (a few samples of this study predate the infection). Cell type and time point are not known. The CDR3 region has the DNA TGTGCCAGCAAGAGGCTGTTCACTAGCGGGGGTAATGAGCAGTTCTTC. Amino acids: CASKRLFTSGGNEQFF.